A selection of T cell receptor beta chains follows, all from one sample in a study of T-cell reconstitution after alpha-beta-depleted transplantation in children. Each CDR3 protein gets one entry after TCRdb re-called the PCR reads with MiXCR. The sample includes roughly 100,000 distinct CDR3 sequences, under 9% of them seen just once. The sample in question was PBMCs, obtained before TCRalphabeta/CD19-depleted stem cell transplant. These receptor sequences come from a boy aged 2 to 10 with acute lymphoblastic leukemia, due to receive a stem cell transplant. The CDR3 runs from the conserved cysteine through the conserved F or W. A D gene is named only where the DNA matches it firmly. Expanded clones are given a class, and other clones once, few, many or no size at all.

CDR3 length	J gene	V gene	clone size	D gene	CDR3 DNA	CDR3 protein
16	TRBJ1-2	TRBV7-9	few	NA	TGTGCCAGCAGCTCCCTTCCTCCAGGGGACCCCTATGGCTACACCTTC	CASSSLPPGDPYGYTF
14	TRBJ2-7	TRBV12-3/TRBV12-4	NA	NA	TGTGCCAGCAAACGCGGTGGGCTAAGATACGAGCAGTACTTC	CASKRGGLRYEQYF
18	TRBJ1-2	TRBV10-3	NA	TRBD1	TGTGCCATCAGTGAGGTAGGGATGTCGGACAGGGGAAACTATGGCTACACCTTC	CAISEVGMSDRGNYGYTF
14	TRBJ2-3	TRBV5-1	many	NA	TGCGCCAGCAGCTTGCTCGCGGTCACAGATACGCAGTATTTT	CASSLLAVTDTQYF
17	TRBJ2-1	TRBV5-1	NA	TRBD1	TGCGCCAGCAGCAAATTTTCGGGGCAGGGGGCTATGGCTGAGCAGTTCTTC	CASSKFSGQGAMAEQFF
12	TRBJ2-7	TRBV5-6	many	NA	TGTGCCAGCAGCGTAGGACACTGCGAGCAGTACTTC	CASSVGHCEQYF
15	TRBJ2-7	TRBV3-1	many	NA	TGTGCCAGCAGCCAGGGAACTGGGATCTCCTACGAGCAGTACTTC	CASSQGTGISYEQYF
15	TRBJ2-3	TRBV6-4	many	NA	TGTGCCAGCAGTTTCGGGGCGGGCGACACAGATACGCAGTATTTT	CASSFGAGDTDTQYF
15	TRBJ2-3	TRBV20-1	few	TRBD2	TGCAGTGCTAGCGTGTCGGGGGGACGCACAGATACGCAGTATTTT	CSASVSGGRTDTQYF
14	TRBJ1-2	TRBV4-3	NA	NA	TGCGCCAGCAGCCCCATGGGTACAGACTATGGCTACACCTTC	CASSPMGTDYGYTF
13	TRBJ1-5	TRBV11-1	NA	NA	TGTGCCAGCAGCTTAGCGGAGGCCCAGCCCCAGCATTTT	CASSLAEAQPQHF
13	TRBJ2-5	TRBV12-3/TRBV12-4	many	NA	TGTGCCAGCAGTTTCGGGCTAGCGAAGACCCAGTACTTC	CASSFGLAKTQYF
15	TRBJ2-3	TRBV5-5	many	NA	TGTGCCAGCAGCTTGCTTCTAGTTACGGGCAATACGCAGTATTTT	CASSLLLVTGNTQYF
16	TRBJ1-2	TRBV11-2	NA	NA	TGTGCCAGCAGCTTAGATAAAGGAAGGTCCAACTATGGCTACACCTTC	CASSLDKGRSNYGYTF
13	TRBJ2-5	TRBV4-1	NA	NA	TGCGCCAGCAGCCAAGGTCCACAAGAGACCCAGTACTTC	CASSQGPQETQYF
17	TRBJ2-7	TRBV12-3/TRBV12-4	NA	TRBD2	TGTGCCAGCAGTTTAGCGGGACTAGCGGGGGGAGGATACGAGCAGTACTTC	CASSLAGLAGGGYEQYF
18	TRBJ2-3	TRBV21-1	many	NA	TGTGCCAGCTATCTGGGGGGGGCCTTACCAGTTCGCACAGATACGCAGTATTTT	CASYLGGALPVRTDTQYF
12	TRBJ1-2	TRBV29-1	many	NA	TGCAGCGTTGTACAGGGAGGCTATGGCTACACCTTC	CSVVQGGYGYTF
13	TRBJ1-2	TRBV12-3/TRBV12-4	NA	NA	TGTGCCAGCAGTTTCAGCGCAGGGTATGGCTACACCTTC	CASSFSAGYGYTF
12	TRBJ1-1	TRBV6-2/TRBV6-3	NA	NA	TGTGCCAGCAGTTCCCTGAATTCTGAAGCTTTCTTT	CASSSLNSEAFF
17	TRBJ1-6	TRBV15	NA	NA	TGTGCCACCAGCAGAGCCCAGGGCAGCTCCTATAATTCACCCCTCCACTTT	CATSRAQGSSYNSPLHF
16	TRBJ1-2	TRBV6-5	many	TRBD1	TGTGCCAGCAGTTACTTTGGGACAGGGGTTAACTATGGCTACACCTTC	CASSYFGTGVNYGYTF
14	TRBJ2-2	TRBV20-1	few	TRBD1	TGCAGTGCTCGGACAGGGACGAACACCGGGGAGCTGTTTTTT	CSARTGTNTGELFF
15	TRBJ2-7	TRBV9	NA	TRBD1	TGTGCCAGCAGCGTAGCGGGACAGCCCTTCTACGAGCAGTACTTC	CASSVAGQPFYEQYF
15	TRBJ1-6	TRBV11-1	few	NA	TGTGCCAGCAGCCCGACAGTGTCCTATAATTCACCCCTCCACTTT	CASSPTVSYNSPLHF
13	TRBJ2-3	TRBV20-1	many	NA	TGCAGTGCTACGGATAACACCATTGATACGCAGTATTTT	CSATDNTIDTQYF
17	TRBJ2-7	TRBV5-1	many	NA	TGCGCCAGCAGCTTGGGAGTTCTCCGGGACGGGAACTACGAGCAGTACTTC	CASSLGVLRDGNYEQYF
14	TRBJ1-1	TRBV4-3	NA	NA	TGCGCCAGCAGCCAAGAGACGGCAGGGGCGGAAGCTTTCTTT	CASSQETAGAEAFF
13	TRBJ2-1	TRBV24-1	many	NA	TGTGCCACCGCGACGGACTCCTACAATGAGCAGTTCTTC	CATATDSYNEQFF
13	TRBJ1-1	TRBV19	many	NA	TGTGCCAGTAGTATTAGGCTGAACACTGAAGCTTTCTTT	CASSIRLNTEAFF
15	TRBJ2-7	TRBV6-5	few	TRBD1	TGTGCCAGCAGTTCGACAGGGCAGGGTTCCTACGAGCAGTACTTC	CASSSTGQGSYEQYF
12	TRBJ1-1	TRBV11-2	NA	NA	TGTGCCAGGGGGGAGGTTCCCCCTGAAGCTTTCTTT	CARGEVPPEAFF
16	TRBJ2-3	TRBV7-3	few	TRBD2	TGTGCCAGCAGCCCCCGGGTAGCGGGGGGGCGCGATACGCAGTATTTT	CASSPRVAGGRDTQYF
15	TRBJ2-1	TRBV12-3/TRBV12-4	many	NA	TGTGCCAGCAGTCGTACAGGGACCTCCTACAATGAGCAGTTCTTC	CASSRTGTSYNEQFF
17	TRBJ2-3	TRBV20-1	NA	NA	TGCTGTGCTACGCTGCCGGGGGGGAGGGGGCTAGGAGATACGCAGTATTTT	CCATLPGGRGLGDTQYF
16	TRBJ1-1	TRBV13	NA	NA	TGTGCCAGCAGCTTTACAAGGGGTCCCCCGCCCACTGAAGCTTTCTTT	CASSFTRGPPPTEAFF
13	TRBJ1-2	TRBV5-4	few	NA	TGTGCCAGCAGCTTGGAGTCTATCTATGGCTACACCTTC	CASSLESIYGYTF
14	TRBJ2-7	TRBV7-2	NA	TRBD2	TGTGCCAGCAGCCTCCGGGGGGGGATCTACGAGCAGTACTTC	CASSLRGGIYEQYF
14	TRBJ2-5	TRBV4-2	few	NA	TGTGCCAGCAGCCAAGATCTGACGTCGGGGACCCAGTACTTC	CASSQDLTSGTQYF